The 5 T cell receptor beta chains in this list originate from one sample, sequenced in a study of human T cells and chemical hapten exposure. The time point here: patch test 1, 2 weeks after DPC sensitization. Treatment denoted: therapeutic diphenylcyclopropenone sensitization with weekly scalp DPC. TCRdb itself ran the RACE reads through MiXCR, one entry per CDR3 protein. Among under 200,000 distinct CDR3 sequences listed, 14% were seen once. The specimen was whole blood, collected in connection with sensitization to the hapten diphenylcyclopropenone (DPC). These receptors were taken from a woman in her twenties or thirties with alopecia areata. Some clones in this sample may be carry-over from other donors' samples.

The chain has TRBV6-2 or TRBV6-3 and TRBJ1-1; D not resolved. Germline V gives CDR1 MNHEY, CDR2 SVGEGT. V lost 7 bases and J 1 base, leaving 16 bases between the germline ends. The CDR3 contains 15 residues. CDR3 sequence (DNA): TGTGCCAGCACCAACGTCGAACTGACGAACACTGAAGCTTTCTTT. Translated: CASTNVELTNTEAFF.

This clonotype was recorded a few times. The CDR3 DNA reads TGTGCCAGCTGGTTAAGGAGGTACACTGAAGCTTTCTTT. This sequence encodes CASWLRRYTEAFF. This rearrangement joins TRBV11-3 to TRBJ1-1; D gene uncertain. The CDR3 is 13 amino acids. V was trimmed by 8 bases and J by 3 bases, leaving 13 bases between them. Germline loops: CDR1 SGHNT, CDR2 YENEEA.

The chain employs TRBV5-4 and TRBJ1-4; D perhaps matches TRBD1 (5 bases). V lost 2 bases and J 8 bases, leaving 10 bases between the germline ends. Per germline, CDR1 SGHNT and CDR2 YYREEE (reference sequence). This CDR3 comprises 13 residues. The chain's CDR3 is CASSLGTKEKLFF. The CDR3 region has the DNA TGTGCCAGCAGCTTAGGGACCAAAGAAAAACTGTTTTTT.

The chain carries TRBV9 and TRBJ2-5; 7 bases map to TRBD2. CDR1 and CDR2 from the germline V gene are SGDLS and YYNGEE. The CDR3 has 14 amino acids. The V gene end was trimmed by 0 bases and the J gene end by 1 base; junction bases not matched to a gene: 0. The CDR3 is CASSVGLAQETQYF. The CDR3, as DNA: TGTGCCAGCAGCGTAGGACTAGCCCAAGAGACCCAGTACTTC.

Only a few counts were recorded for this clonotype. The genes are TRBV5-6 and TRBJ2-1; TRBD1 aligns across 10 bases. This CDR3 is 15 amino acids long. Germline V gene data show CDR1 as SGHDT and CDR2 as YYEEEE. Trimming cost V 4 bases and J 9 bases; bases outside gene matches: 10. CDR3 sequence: CASSPPGQGSGEQFF. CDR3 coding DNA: TGTGCCAGCAGCCCGCCGGGACAGGGGTCGGGTGAGCAGTTCTTC.